The clone carrying this T cell receptor beta chain was observed a few times. V was shortened by 0 bases and J by 4 bases, with 15 bases between the two germline ends. The CDR3 covers 16 residues. Germline values: CDR1 SGHAT, CDR2 FQNNGV. This record belongs to a study of blood T cell repertoires in COVID-19. In the original analysis: Reference gene primer amplification yielded estimated nucleated cell counts. Assay: immunoSEQ multiplex PCR; the TCRdb copy retains only in-frame clones and omits some. D and trimming come from the DNA, and the V and J calls and clone size come from that table. Of 150,000 to 180,000 clones listed, roughly 84% were seen once; the top ten hold about 12%.

The TCR originated in a woman in her fifties or sixties with COVID-19, enrolled during active disease. The chain combines TRBV11-2 with TRBJ1-1; weak D call: TRBD1 (5 bases). The sample consisted of peripheral blood. CDR3 DNA sequence: TGTGCCAGCAGCTTAGATCAGGGTTTATGGGGCACTGAAGCTTTCTTT. The encoded protein is CASSLDQGLWGTEAFF.